One sample yielded the 23 T cell receptor beta chains listed below, sequenced in a study of shared clonotypes between healthy human individuals. TCRdb's table, derived via immunoSEQ multiplex PCR, lists solely in-frame clones and lacks some. Here the sample spans roughly 1.4 million clones, roughly 98.5% being singletons. The material sequenced was naive CD4+ T cells sorted from blood. Subset meaning: CD45RA+ positively selected. These receptor sequences come from a man aged 30-40 years in good health.

V gene TRBV6-1 combines with J gene TRBJ2-7; D not certain. Germline CDR1 is MNHNS and CDR2 is SASEGT. Between the trimmed V and J ends, which lost 2 bases and 7 bases, there was a span of 9 bases. This CDR3 region has 12 residues. CDR3 region: CASSELGWEQYF. The DNA of the CDR3 is TGTGCCAGCAGTGAATTGGGGTGGGAGCAGTACTTC.

The rearrangement uses TRBV28 and TRBJ1-5; TRBD1 matches at 7 bases. CDR1 is MDHEN, CDR2 SYDVKM, per germline. Trimming took 5 bases from V and 4 from J; bases not matched to a gene: 8. This CDR3 comprises 15 residues. CDR3 bases: TGTGCCAGCAGTCCCACAGGGGAAGGGAATCAGCCCCAGCATTTT. Translation: CASSPTGEGNQPQHF. Filled out from reference TRBV28 and TRBJ1-5, the complete variable domain reads DVKVTQSSRYLVKRTGEKVFLECVQDMDHENMFWYRQDPGLGLRLIYFSYDVKMKEKGDIPEGYSVSREKKERFSLILESASTNQTSMYLCASSPTGEGNQPQHFGDGTRLSIL.

The chain combines TRBV7-8 with TRBJ1-5; D is unclear. Trimming pared 1 base from V and 7 bases from J, leaving 8 bases between. In germline, CDR1 is SGHVS, CDR2 FQNEAQ. The CDR3 is 13 amino acids. This CDR3 reads CASSLVTQQPQHF. The CDR3 region has the DNA TGTGCCAGCAGCTTAGTCACCCAACAGCCCCAGCATTTT.

The chain couples TRBV5-4 to TRBJ2-7; D is uncertain. This CDR3 has 11 amino acids. Germline values: CDR1 SGHNT, CDR2 YYREEE (reference sequence). V dropped 6 bases and J dropped 4 bases, with 8 bases sitting between them. The CDR3 DNA follows: TGTGCCAGCACGTTTGGATACGAGCAGTACTTC. It translates to CASTFGYEQYF. Looking up the rest from reference TRBV5-4 and TRBJ2-7 gives the full variable domain: ETGVTQSPTHLIKTRGQQVTLRCSSQSGHNTVSWYQQALGQGPQFIFQYYREEENGRGNFPPRFSGLQFPNYSSELNVNALELDDSALYLCASTFGYEQYFGPGTRLTVT.

The rearrangement uses TRBV10-3 and TRBJ2-3; 10 nucleotides agree with TRBD1. Germline CDR1 is ENHRY and CDR2 is SYGVKD. CDR3 length equals 16 residues. The V and J ends lost 6 bases and 1 base, in that order; junction bases with no gene match: 7. The CDR3 here is CAISNPGTGGTDTQYF. CDR3 DNA sequence: TGTGCCATCAGCAATCCCGGGACAGGGGGCACAGATACGCAGTATTTT.

The chain employs TRBV5-6 and TRBJ2-7, with D unresolved. Trimming took 1 base from V and 0 from J, leaving 8 bases between them. Germline V CDR1 and CDR2: SGHDT, YYEEEE. The CDR3 runs to 14 residues. The CDR3 region has the DNA TGTGCCAGCAGCTTGCAAGGAAGCTCCTACGAGCAGTACTTC. It yields the protein CASSLQGSSYEQYF. The entire variable domain, with the rest obtained from reference TRBV5-6 and TRBJ2-7, is as follows: DAGVTQSPTHLIKTRGQQVTLRCSPKSGHDTVSWYQQALGQGPQFIFQYYEEEERQRGNFPDRFSGHQFPNYSSELNVNALLLGDSALYLCASSLQGSSYEQYFGPGTRLTVT.

CDR3 in amino acids: CASSLEGIWRQETQYF. The DNA of the CDR3 is TGTGCCAGCAGCTTAGAGGGCATTTGGAGGCAAGAGACCCAGTACTTC. The chain uses TRBV11-2 and TRBJ2-5, with a tentative D call TRBD2 (5 bases). The CDR3 contains 16 residues. Trimming took off 0 bases at V and 2 bases at J, with 13 bases between the two ends. In germline, CDR1 is SGHAT, CDR2 FQNNGV.

Worth noting for this clone: The identical CDR3 is also encoded by other nucleotide sequences in the sample. V and J are TRBV18 and TRBJ2-5; D unresolved. Trimming took 1 base from V and 4 from J, leaving 7 bases between them. The germline V gene encodes CDR1 KGHSH and CDR2 LQKENI. The CDR3 consists of 13 residues. CDR3 DNA: TGTGCCAGCTCACCACGGGTGGGAGAGACCCAGTACTTC. Its translation: CASSPRVGETQYF.

This sequence joins TRBV18 and TRBJ2-7; perhaps TRBD1 as D (6 bases). The CDR3 has 14 residues. Germline V gene data show CDR1 as KGHSH and CDR2 as LQKENI. V lost 3 bases and J lost 3, with 12 bases in between. The CDR3 spells CASSPPGHRYEQYF. In DNA, the CDR3 is TGTGCCAGCTCACCTCCGGGACATCGCTACGAGCAGTACTTC.

The gene calls are TRBV18 and TRBJ2-2, with TRBD2 as a possible D gene (6 bases). V shed 4 bases and J shed 4 bases, with 16 bases lying between them. The CDR3 spans 16 residues. Germline CDR1 is KGHSH and CDR2 is LQKENI. The CDR3 reads CASSQSGGPGTGELFF. CDR3 nucleotides: TGTGCCAGCTCACAAAGCGGAGGGCCTGGCACCGGGGAGCTGTTTTTT.

The V call is TRBV7-2, the J call TRBJ2-2; 10 nucleotides agree with TRBD1. From germline, CDR1 is SGHTA and CDR2 FQGNSA. V lost 5 bases to trimming and J lost 4 bases; unmatched junction nucleotides: 1. The length of the CDR3 is 14 residues. The CDR3 region is CASSGQGGTGELFF. In DNA, the CDR3 is TGTGCCAGCAGCGGACAGGGGGGCACCGGGGAGCTGTTTTTT.

The chain has TRBV5-1 and TRBJ2-5, with TRBD2 as a possible D gene (6 bases). The CDR3 has 12 residues. Trimming pared 6 bases from V and 4 bases from J, leaving 10 bases between. Germline CDR1 SGHRS, CDR2 YFSETQ. The CDR3 bases are TGCGCCAGCAACCGGGAGAGAGAGACCCAGTACTTC. Protein sequence: CASNRERETQYF.

This chain uses TRBV12-2 with TRBJ2-5; the table's D call TRBD1 went unverified against the DNA. TRBV12-2 is annotated as a pseudogene. CDR3 length: 13 residues. CDR3 DNA sequence: TGTGGGATTGTGCTGACAGAGAGAAAGACCCAGTACTTC. It encodes CGIVLTERKTQYF.

This clone was counted a few times. The chain couples TRBV20-1 to TRBJ1-2; no clear D. The V end was cut by 4 bases, the J end by 9 bases, with 6 bases between. Per the germline V gene, CDR1 is DFQATT and CDR2 is SNEGSKA (reference sequence). CDR3 size: 9 residues. The CDR3 DNA sequence: TGCAGTGCTATTGATAGCTACACCTTC. This codes for CSAIDSYTF.

V gene TRBV10-3 combines with J gene TRBJ2-1; 14 bases agree with TRBD2. V lost 6 bases to trimming and J lost 5 bases; unmatched junction nucleotides: 0. The CDR3 has 14 amino acids. Germline CDR1 reads ENHRY; CDR2 reads SYGVKD. CDR3 in amino acids: CAIRTSGRDNEQFF. The CDR3 bases are TGTGCCATCAGGACTAGCGGGAGGGACAATGAGCAGTTCTTC.

This chain links TRBV7-6 with TRBJ2-6, with TRBD2 matching 7 bases. Trimming removed 4 bases from V and 2 bases from J; junction bases left unmatched: 5. The CDR3 covers 16 residues. The germline V gene has CDR1 SGHVS and CDR2 FNYEAQ. The CDR3 nucleotides read TGTGCCAGCAGCTCCCCAGGGAGGGCTGGGGCCAACGTCCTGACTTTC. It yields the protein CASSSPGRAGANVLTF. Complete variable domain (other parts from reference TRBV7-6 and TRBJ2-6): GAGVSQSPRYKVTKRGQDVALRCDPISGHVSLYWYRQALGQGPEFLTYFNYEAQQDKSGLPNDRFSAERPEGSISTLTIQRTEQRDSAMYRCASSSPGRAGANVLTFGAGSRLTVL.

The rearrangement uses TRBV28 and TRBJ2-1; 8 positions agree with TRBD1. V lost 1 base to trimming and J lost 1 base; unmatched junction nucleotides: 6. This CDR3 region has 17 residues. CDR1 and CDR2 (germline): MDHEN, SYDVKM. The CDR3 spells CASSLSIQGVSYNEQFF. CDR3 sequence (DNA): TGTGCCAGCAGTTTATCCATACAGGGGGTATCCTACAATGAGCAGTTCTTC.

The chain recombines TRBV7-2 with TRBJ2-7; D is uncertain. CDR1 is SGHTA and CDR2 is FQGNSA in the germline V gene. The V end was cut by 3 bases, the J end by 2 bases, with 5 bases between. This CDR3 contains 12 residues. The CDR3 nucleotides are TGTGCCAGCAGCTTCGGTCCCTACGAGCAGTACTTC. Encoded protein: CASSFGPYEQYF.

The gene calls are TRBV25-1 and TRBJ1-1; D is uncertain. V was shortened by 4 bases and J by 1 base, with 19 bases between the two germline ends. This CDR3 has 17 residues. Per germline, CDR1 MGHDK and CDR2 SYGVNS. In DNA form, the CDR3 reads TGTGCCAGCAGTGCCCCAAGCTCCCGGACGGCGAACACTGAAGCTTTCTTT. The encoded protein is CASSAPSSRTANTEAFF. Full variable domain (rest looked up from reference TRBV25-1 and TRBJ1-1): EADIYQTPRYLVIGTGKKITLECSQTMGHDKMYWYQQDPGMELHLIHYSYGVNSTEKGDLSSESTVSRIRTEHFPLTLESARPSHTSQYLCASSAPSSRTANTEAFFGQGTRLTVV.

The V and J genes are TRBV5-1 and TRBJ2-7, with TRBD2 matching over 9 bases. J gave up 1 base and V 4 bases, and 6 bases lay outside the gene matches. CDR3 length equals 15 residues. Looked up from germline, CDR1 is SGHRS and CDR2 is YFSETQ. CDR3: CASSVLAGHSYEQYF. CDR3 DNA sequence: TGCGCCAGCAGCGTACTAGCGGGCCATTCCTACGAGCAGTACTTC.

The chain employs TRBV30 and TRBJ2-1, with D possibly TRBD2 on 7 matching bases. The V gene lost 4 bases and the J gene lost 4 bases, with 14 bases spanning the gap. CDR1 and CDR2 from the germline V gene are GTSNPN and SVGIG (reference sequence). The CDR3 runs 14 residues. CDR3 sequence (DNA): TGTGCCTGGACGGGGGGCCGGGGTTACAATGAGCAGTTCTTC. This sequence encodes CAWTGGRGYNEQFF.

This chain uses TRBV5-4 with TRBJ2-5; 14 positions match TRBD2. From germline, CDR1 is SGHNT and CDR2 YYREEE (reference sequence). The CDR3 spans 17 residues. V shed 4 bases and J 1 base; nucleotides not matched to a gene: 6. The CDR3: CASSTGTSGGLQETQYF. The CDR3 DNA follows: TGTGCCAGCAGCACCGGGACTAGCGGGGGACTCCAAGAGACCCAGTACTTC.

Only one count was recorded for this clone. The CDR3 nucleotides read TGCAGCGTGGGGGGATGGAGGGAGGGCCCCTACGAGCAGTACTTC. This sequence encodes CSVGGWREGPYEQYF. V and J are TRBV29-1 and TRBJ2-7; TRBD2 matches at 7 bases. The CDR3 runs to 15 residues. Unmatched junction bases numbered 13, after V lost 6 bases and J lost 2 bases. Germline loops: CDR1 SQVTM, CDR2 ANQGSEA.